The 21 T cell receptor beta chains given below trace back to one sample, sequenced in a study of T cell changes during pregnancy in multiple sclerosis. Assay used: immunoSEQ multiplex PCR; TCRdb lists only in-frame clones, some missing. Altogether 50,000 to 70,000 clones are present, roughly 92% being singletons, with the ten largest covering 1.4%. Sequencing used peripheral blood, obtained in the second trimester of pregnancy. These receptors were taken from a female donor with multiple sclerosis, enrolled in a pregnancy study.

The CDR3 spells CASSGLAGHYNEQFF. The CDR3 DNA follows: TGTGCCAGCAGCGGACTAGCGGGGCATTACAATGAGCAGTTCTTC. The J gene is TRBJ2-1, the V gene TRBV7-2; 12 positions match TRBD2. V dropped 5 bases and J dropped 4; count of bases not matched to a gene: 3. The CDR3 loop spans 15 amino acids. Per the germline V gene, CDR1 is SGHTA and CDR2 is FQGNSA.

This clone was observed a handful of times. CDR3 loop: CASSSSGGSTDTQYF. Written as DNA, the CDR3 is TGTGCCAGCAGTTCTAGCGGGGGGAGCACAGATACGCAGTATTTT. The chain carries TRBV6-4 and TRBJ2-3, with 11 bases matching TRBD2. Per germline, CDR1 MRHNA and CDR2 SNTAGT. The CDR3 is 15 residues long. Trimming at V came to 5 bases and at J to 0 bases, leaving 1 base not matched to a gene.

The J gene is TRBJ2-3, the V gene TRBV5-1; D unclear. This CDR3 has 15 residues. The germline V and J ends were trimmed by 2 bases and 2 bases, with 12 bases remaining between them. The germline gives CDR1 SGHRS, CDR2 YFSETQ. The CDR3 coding sequence is TGCGCCAGCAGCTTAGATCTGGCTCCCACAGATACGCAGTATTTT. Translation gives CASSLDLAPTDTQYF.

V gene TRBV6-1 combines with J gene TRBJ2-7, with D uncertain. Germline CDR1 and CDR2: MNHNS and SASEGT. CDR3 length: 9 amino acids. V dropped 8 bases and J dropped 5 bases, with 4 bases sitting between them. The CDR3 here is CASWHEQYF. CDR3 DNA sequence: TGTGCCAGCTGGCACGAGCAGTACTTC.

This chain connects TRBV29-1 to TRBJ2-1; 9 nucleotides line up with TRBD1. Unmatched junction bases numbered 5, after V lost 2 bases and J lost 3 bases. Germline V CDR1 and CDR2: SQVTM, ANQGSEA. The CDR3 contains 15 residues. The CDR3 spells CSVERGQGGYNEQFF. Here the CDR3 DNA reads TGCAGCGTTGAAAGGGGACAGGGTGGCTACAATGAGCAGTTCTTC.

This chain connects TRBV12-5 to TRBJ1-1, with D unclear. CDR3 size: 13 residues. Germline CDR1 and CDR2: LGHNT and FRNRAP. Trimming removed 3 bases from V and 0 bases from J, with 5 bases in between. CDR3 sequence: CASGLRVNTEAFF. DNA for the CDR3: TGTGCTAGTGGTTTACGGGTGAACACTGAAGCTTTCTTT.

Only one count was recorded for this clone. The genes are TRBV7-9 and TRBJ2-1, with a weak D call TRBD2 (5 bases). Germline loops: CDR1 SEHNR, CDR2 FQNEAQ (reference sequence). The CDR3 has 15 amino acids. V gave up 5 bases and J gave up 2 bases, with 13 bases separating them. CDR3 bases: TGTGCCAGCAGCGCTACTAGAGGACCCTACAATGAGCAGTTCTTC. Protein sequence: CASSATRGPYNEQFF.

Points on this clone: The sample has other DNA sequences that encode this CDR3 too. The gene calls are TRBV30 and TRBJ1-1; D not certain. The CDR3 extends over 12 amino acids. The germline gives CDR1 GTSNPN, CDR2 SVGIG (reference sequence). Trimming removed 0 bases at V and 5 bases at J, with 7 bases between. CDR3 nucleotide sequence: TGTGCCTGGAGTGTTGCGGGTACTGAAGCTTTCTTT. Encoded protein: CAWSVAGTEAFF.

The V gene is TRBV5-4, the J gene TRBJ2-5; D remains ambiguous. This CDR3 spans 12 amino acids. Germline CDR1 and CDR2: SGHNT and YYREEE (reference sequence). The V end was cut by 4 bases, the J end by 5 bases, with 9 bases between. As DNA, the CDR3 is TGTGCCAGCAGCCCGGGTGGGGAGACCCAGTACTTC. Residues: CASSPGGETQYF.

The chain couples TRBV6-1 to TRBJ2-7; maybe TRBD2 (6 bases). The CDR3 is 13 residues long. CDR1 and CDR2 from the germline V gene are MNHNS and SASEGT. Trimming took off 4 bases at V and 2 bases at J, with 9 bases between the two ends. CDR3 coding DNA: TGTGCCAGCAGTGCTAGCGAGCCCTACGAGCAGTACTTC. Its protein is CASSASEPYEQYF.

The J gene is TRBJ1-3, the V gene TRBV5-1; no reliable D call. Trimming left V 5 bases short and J 4 bases short, with 7 bases between. The CDR3 extends over 12 amino acids. The V gene's germline CDR1 is SGHRS and CDR2 YFSETQ. CDR3 residues: CASSDTGNTIYF. CDR3 in DNA: TGCGCCAGCAGTGACACAGGAAACACCATATATTTT.

The chain carries TRBV19 and TRBJ1-4; the D is unclear. CDR1 is LNHDA and CDR2 is SQIVND in the germline V gene (reference sequence). V was trimmed by 6 bases and J by 4 bases, leaving 15 bases between them. There are 15 residues in the CDR3. This CDR3 is CASRPGYADNEKLFF. CDR3 DNA: TGTGCCAGTAGACCGGGGTACGCTGATAATGAAAAACTGTTTTTT. Looking up the rest from reference TRBV19 and TRBJ1-4 gives the full variable domain: DGGITQSPKYLFRKEGQNVTLSCEQNLNHDAMYWYRQDPGQGLRLIYYSQIVNDFQKGDIAEGYSVSREKKESFPLTVTSAQKNPTAFYLCASRPGYADNEKLFFGSGTQLSVL.

This rearrangement joins TRBV5-1 to TRBJ1-5, with D tentatively TRBD1 (6 bases). Germline CDR1 SGHRS, CDR2 YFSETQ. The CDR3 has 15 amino acids. Trimming took 2 bases from V and 3 from J, leaving 12 bases between them. The CDR3 DNA reads TGCGCCAGCAGCTTAAACTCAGGGGCCAATCAGCCCCAGCATTTT. Encoded protein: CASSLNSGANQPQHF.

The V gene is TRBV7-9, the J gene TRBJ2-1, with 8 bases that match TRBD2. The CDR3 contains 16 residues. The J segment lost 5 bases and the V segment lost 1 base, leaving 7 bases of the junction unmatched. The germline gives CDR1 SEHNR, CDR2 FQNEAQ (reference sequence). CDR3 nucleotide sequence: TGTGCCAGCAGCTTAGAGGGCGGGAGGCCCAACAATGAGCAGTTCTTC. Its protein is CASSLEGGRPNNEQFF.

V is TRBV4-2 and J is TRBJ2-1; no firm D call. CDR3 length: 13 amino acids. CDR1 and CDR2 from the germline V gene are LGHNA and YNFKEQ. V was pared by 0 bases and J by 7 bases, with 7 bases between. CDR3 sequence (DNA): TGTGCCAGCAGCCAAGAAACCCTAAATGAGCAGTTCTTC. Translating gives CASSQETLNEQFF.

The chain combines TRBV14 with TRBJ1-1; 10 bases line up with TRBD1. This CDR3 has 16 amino acids. Germline loops: CDR1 SGHDN, CDR2 FVKESK. With 5 bases clipped from V and 3 bases from J, the junction kept 9 bases outside the gene matches. CDR3 sequence reads: CASSTRDRGHYTEAFF. The CDR3 DNA follows: TGTGCCAGCAGCACTCGGGACAGGGGACATTACACTGAAGCTTTCTTT.

The gene calls are TRBV28 and TRBJ2-3; TRBD1 aligns across 12 bases. Germline V gene lookup returns CDR1 MDHEN and CDR2 SYDVKM. Trimming at V came to 6 bases and at J to 4 bases, leaving 11 bases not matched to a gene. The CDR3 consists of 17 residues. The CDR3 here is CASSGPGQGAFADTQYF. The CDR3 nucleotides read TGTGCCAGCAGCGGACCGGGACAGGGGGCTTTCGCAGATACGCAGTATTTT.

J is TRBJ2-3 and V is TRBV9, with D tentatively TRBD1 (5 bases). The V end lost 4 bases, the J end lost 4 bases, and 19 bases lay between the germline ends. The germline V gene encodes CDR1 SGDLS and CDR2 YYNGEE. The CDR3 spans 16 residues. The CDR3 DNA is TGTGCCAGCAGCCTTGGGCCAGGGCTTAATTCAGATACGCAGTATTTT. It translates to CASSLGPGLNSDTQYF.

The chain combines TRBV6-1 with TRBJ1-4; weak D call: TRBD1 (5 bases). This CDR3 contains 16 residues. Germline values: CDR1 MNHNS, CDR2 SASEGT. Trimming left V 4 bases short and J 4 bases short, with 16 bases between. The CDR3 protein is CASSVGLGAINEKLFF. The CDR3 DNA follows: TGTGCCAGCAGTGTGGGACTAGGGGCGATTAATGAAAAACTGTTTTTT.

This chain joins TRBV5-1 and TRBJ2-1, with D unresolved. CDR1 SGHRS and CDR2 YFSETQ come from the germline V gene. The V end lost 4 bases, the J end lost 0 bases, and 5 bases lay between the germline ends. The CDR3 is made up of 13 amino acids. The CDR3 loop is CASSTSSYNEQFF. The DNA for the CDR3 is TGCGCCAGCAGCACGAGCTCCTACAATGAGCAGTTCTTC. The whole variable domain, filled in from reference TRBV5-1 and TRBJ2-1, reads KAGVTQTPRYLIKTRGQQVTLSCSPISGHRSVSWYQQTPGQGLQFLFEYFSETQRNKGNFPGRFSGRQFSNSRSEMNVSTLELGDSALYLCASSTSSYNEQFFGPGTRLTVL.

The gene calls are TRBV19 and TRBJ1-5; 9 nucleotides agree with TRBD1. Trimming cost V 5 bases and J 4 bases; bases outside gene matches: 6. Germline CDR1 is LNHDA and CDR2 is SQIVND (reference sequence). The CDR3 totals 15 residues. The CDR3 bases are TGTGCCAGTAGTGGGGGACAGGGACGGAATCAGCCCCAGCATTTT. This codes for CASSGGQGRNQPQHF.